This T cell receptor beta chain was found in a study of T cells after yellow fever vaccination. For TCR, cDNA came from 5'RACE template switching, which added a universal primer site and UMIs. In TCRdb, the 5' RACE reads were re-called with MiXCR into one record per CDR3 protein. The sample has 60,000 to 95,000 distinct CDR3 sequences, around 7.7% seen once. The CDR3 runs 14 residues. Trimming took 4 bases from V and 2 from J, leaving 12 bases between them. Germline V lookup: CDR1 WNHNN, CDR2 SYGVQD (reference sequence). Turning to this clonotype: Its target is not known.

General study points: Though it reached lower strength, the secondary response hit its peak faster, day 5 versus 15.

This material consisted of CD8+ T cells sorted from PBMCs, taken 10 days after the first yellow fever vaccination. This receptor was obtained from a man between 18 and 29 years old who received the YFV17D yellow fever vaccine. The chain uses TRBV10-1 and TRBJ2-7, with a tentative D call TRBD1 (5 bases). Written as DNA, the CDR3 is TGCGCCAGCAGTGCCGCAGGGCGACCCTACGAGCAGTACTTC. It codes for CASSAAGRPYEQYF.